This T cell receptor beta chain comes out of a study of shared clonotypes between healthy human individuals. Study-level information: The cohort had a couple of women and three men, ages 18 to 49.

General study points: The donor pool, a small one, limited the genetic and exposure-history diversity represented.

About 90 million PBMCs per unsorted sample were used for genomic DNA. CDR1 is LGHNA and CDR2 is YNFKEQ in the germline V gene. Between the trimmed V and J ends, which lost 0 bases and 8 bases, there was a span of 14 bases. The CDR3 has 15 amino acids. In the authors' workflow: From ImmunoSEQ came sequences covering only the junction and carrying no quality scores, so filtering differed. TCRdb's table, derived via immunoSEQ multiplex PCR, lists solely in-frame clones and lacks some. V and J calls and clone size come straight from that table; D and trimming were deduced from the DNA. The table shows 470,000 or so clones, with almost 80% occurring only once. Regarding this clone: The antigen is not known.

This receptor was taken from a middle-aged woman in good health. Some clones in this sample may be carry-over from other donors' samples. The specimen was PBMCs. The V and J genes are TRBV4-2 and TRBJ2-1; possible D gene TRBD1, 6 bases. This chain's CDR3 is CASSQDLQGIDEQFF. The CDR3 DNA is TGTGCCAGCAGCCAAGATTTACAGGGTATTGATGAGCAGTTCTTC.